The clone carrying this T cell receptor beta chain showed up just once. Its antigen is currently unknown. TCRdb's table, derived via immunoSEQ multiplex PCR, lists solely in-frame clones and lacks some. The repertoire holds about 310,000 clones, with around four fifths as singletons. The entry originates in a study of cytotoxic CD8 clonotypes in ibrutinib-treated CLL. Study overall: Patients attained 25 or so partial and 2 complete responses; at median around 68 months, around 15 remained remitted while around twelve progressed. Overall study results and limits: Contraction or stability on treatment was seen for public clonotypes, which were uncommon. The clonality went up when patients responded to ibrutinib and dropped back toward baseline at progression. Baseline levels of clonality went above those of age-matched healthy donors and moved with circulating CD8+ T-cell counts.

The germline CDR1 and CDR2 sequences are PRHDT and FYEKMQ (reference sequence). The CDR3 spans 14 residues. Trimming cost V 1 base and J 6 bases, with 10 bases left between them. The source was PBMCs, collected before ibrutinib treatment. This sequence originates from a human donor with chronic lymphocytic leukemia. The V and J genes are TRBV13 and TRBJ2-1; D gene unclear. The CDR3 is CASSLVAGANEQFF. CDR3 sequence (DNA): TGTGCCAGCAGCTTAGTCGCAGGAGCCAATGAGCAGTTCTTC.